Below, one TCR beta chain is given with its context. Its specific antigen is unknown. No qualities accompany the bases; no much larger clone lies one base away. These data are taken from a study of PD-L1 blockade in urothelial cancer (dated by TCRdb to about 2017). For context, the study as a whole: Therapy was started at some point between 2013 and 2015 for all patients, and atezolizumab 1,200 mg was administered intravenously every 3 weeks. An exploratory multi-omic analysis was conducted of the somatic, immune and clinical correlates of response to PD-L1 blockade with atezolizumab in urothelial cancer. Progression-free survival longer than 6 months counted as durable clinical benefit, and TCR features were additionally tested against both progression-free and overall survival. Over 28 patients had pretreatment blood TCR-seq, some 25 had at least one posttreatment blood collection, and some 25 had tumor TCR-seq. Fewer than ten patients reached durable clinical benefit, while 20 patients did not. Twenty-five of 29 patients were males with bladder-origin urothelial cancer, and about 65% of the roughly 30 reported a prior smoking history. An ECOG performance status of 0 or 1 was recorded for the patients, and 0 to 3 prior chemotherapy regimens had been received by the patients. Pretreatment tumor samples, along with matched peripheral blood serially collected before and after atezolizumab treatment, were subjected to TCR sequencing. A median of roughly 140,000 T cells and 85,000 or so unique TCRs was obtained from blood samples, and a median clonality of roughly 0.074 was observed. In the same patients, whole exome sequencing and RNA sequencing of pretreatment tumors were performed in addition to TCR sequencing. Blood samples were analyzed 3 weeks after the start of treatment (second dose) and 6 weeks after the start of treatment. Here is what the overall study found, with its caveats: Because the sample size was small (n ≈ 30) and many exploratory analyses were performed, the results are intended to be hypothesis-generating. A pretreatment peripheral blood TCR clonality below the median was linked to improved progression-free and overall survival. Patients with durable benefit showed greater expansion of tumor-associated TCR clones in peripheral blood 3 weeks after starting treatment (n ≈ 22, p = 0.022).

Here V drops 5 bases and J drops 0 bases, and the junction holds 10 bases not matched to any gene. CDR1 SGHNT and CDR2 YYREEE are derived from the germline V gene (reference sequence). The cysteine opens and the phenylalanine closes a CDR3 of 18 amino acids. Of all the DNA, just the CDR3 is kept, 54 bases in frame from base 1. Synthetic TCR analog templates were spiked into each PCR so that absolute template abundance could be estimated from read counts. Using the immunoSEQ assay, TCRbeta CDR3 regions were amplified from genomic DNA with bias-controlled V and J gene primers. Sequencing of rearranged TCRbeta segments was performed at approximately 20X coverage. Concerning the study's data processing: Sequencing errors were corrected by clustering, and CDR3s were annotated against IMGT so that V, D and J genes could be assigned. Downstream analyses used only productive TCRbeta rearrangements and left out out-of-frame or stop-codon sequences. To compute clonality, Shannon entropy was normalized by the log of the number of unique productive sequences and then subtracted from one. Fisher's exact test with Benjamini-Hochberg correction, using a cutoff of adjusted p below 0.01, was how clones that differed between time points or between blood and tumor were identified. TCRdb took over this immuneACCESS table, retaining in-frame rearrangements with V and J assigned. Such tables are incomplete; in checked studies, under half of the missing clones stem from an unresolved V gene, and the remainder is unexplained. V, J and clone size reflect that table, while D and trimming were determined from the DNA. This sample comprises about 50,000 clones, around 80% of them detected only once. The top ten hold more than 3% of the sample.

The time point label, read with the paper, signifies: pretreatment peripheral blood. The cohort included 25 to 30 patients with locally advanced or metastatic urothelial carcinoma who were treated at Memorial Sloan Kettering on a trial protocol. Peripheral blood mononuclear cells were collected pretreatment and during treatment, with between 1 and 8 total time points per patient. The Qiagen DNeasy Blood extraction kit was used to purify genomic DNA from total PBMCs and tumor samples. PBMCs were collected pretreatment and during treatment, and were isolated and stored as previously described. The TCR sequence derives from an older man with urothelial cancer. Source: PBMCs, taken around atezolizumab (anti-PD-L1) treatment. Here the chain combines TRBV5-4 and TRBJ2-7; 14 bases in between match TRBD2. CDR3 protein: CASRNGLAGGPSSYEQYF. In nucleotides, the sequence is TGTGCCAGCAGGAATGGACTAGCGGGGGGCCCGAGCTCCTACGAGCAGTACTTC.